A single sample gave rise to the 23 T cell receptor beta chains below, sequenced in a study of T cells in Graves' hyperthyroidism and ophthalmopathy. Amplification of TCR beta CDR3 regions was performed using RNA transcripts as template. The TCR CDR3 first-round RT-PCR relied on the HTBI primer set. TCRdb redid the calling of the multiplex PCR reads with MiXCR, one entry per CDR3 protein. The repertoire holds 130,000 to 150,000 distinct CDR3 sequences, with approximately 24% as singletons. Material: blood. These receptors were collected from a woman in her 50s with Graves' hyperthyroidism that later progressed to Graves' ophthalmopathy.

This clonotype was observed a handful of times. This chain connects TRBV19 to TRBJ1-5, with D perhaps matching TRBD1 (6 bases). Germline CDR1 LNHDA, CDR2 SQIVND (reference sequence). The V and J ends lost 5 bases and 6 bases respectively, with 11 bases between them. This CDR3 contains 13 residues. In DNA form, the CDR3 reads TGTGCCAGTAGTCAACAGGGACCTCAGCCCCAGCATTTT. It translates to CASSQQGPQPQHF.

This clonotype showed up many times. One end of the junction does not line up with germline, which may come from a read error. This chain uses TRBV7-7 with TRBJ2-2; the match to TRBD2 covers 15 bases. The germline V gene has CDR1 SSHAT and CDR2 FNYEAQ (reference sequence). The CDR3 is made up of 17 amino acids. Here the CDR3 DNA reads TGTGCTAGCAGTTGGGGGACTAGCGGGAGGAGAACCGGGGAGCTGTTTTTT. Its protein is CASSWGTSGRRTGELFF. The variable domain in full, with the rest retrieved from reference TRBV7-7 and TRBJ2-2, is GAGVSQSPRYKVTKRGQDVTLRCDPISSHATLYWYQQALGQGPEFLTYFNYEAQPDKSGLPSDRFSAERPEGSISTLTIQRTEQRDSAMYRCASSWGTSGRRTGELFFGEGSRLTVL.

The chain links TRBV30 to TRBJ1-1; unclear D gene. V dropped 2 bases and J dropped 1 base, with 11 bases sitting between them. CDR1 GTSNPN and CDR2 SVGIG come from the germline V gene (reference sequence). This CDR3 has 14 residues. The CDR3 sequence is CAWSSNQANTEAFF. The CDR3 DNA sequence: TGTGCCTGGAGTTCGAATCAGGCGAACACTGAAGCTTTCTTT. The full variable domain, in which reference TRBV30 and TRBJ1-1 provide the parts outside the CDR3, is SQTIHQWPATLVQPVGSPLSLECTVEGTSNPNLYWYRQAAGRGLQLLFYSVGIGQISSEVPQNLSASRPQDRQFILSSKKLLLSDSGFYLCAWSSNQANTEAFFGQGTRLTVV.

This clonotype appeared a few times. CDR3 in DNA: TGTGCCAGTAGTAGAGGGGAAGGGCCCTACGAGCAGTACTTC. Its protein product is CASSRGEGPYEQYF. The chain carries TRBV19 and TRBJ2-7; D assignment may be TRBD1 or TRBD2 (5 bases each). This CDR3 contains 14 residues. V lost 4 bases to trimming and J lost 2 bases, with 12 bases between them. CDR1 and CDR2 from the germline V gene are LNHDA and SQIVND (reference sequence).

To note about this clonotype: A much larger clonotype is one base distant, so this may be a read error. The rearrangement links TRBV2 to TRBJ1-6; D is ambiguous. The CDR3 length is 12 residues. The germline V gene encodes CDR1 SNHLY and CDR2 FYNNEI. CDR3 residues: CVSGLGNSPLHF. The CDR3, as DNA: TGTGTCAGCGGTCTTGGAAATTCACCCCTCCACTTT.

CDR3 DNA: TGTGCCAGCAGCTTAAAGGGGAGCTATGGCTACACCTTC. It is translated as CASSLKGSYGYTF. The rearrangement links TRBV7-2 to TRBJ1-2; perhaps TRBD1 as D (5 bases). This CDR3 is 13 amino acids long. Germline lookup yields CDR1 SGHTA and CDR2 FQGNSA. Trimming pared 2 bases from V and 4 bases from J, leaving 8 bases between.

This clonotype was counted many times. This rearrangement joins TRBV24-1 to TRBJ2-5; TRBD2 agrees at 7 bases. Trimming removed 3 bases from V and 2 bases from J; junction bases left unmatched: 5. Looked up from germline, CDR1 is KGHDR and CDR2 is SFDVKD. CDR3 length: 15 amino acids. As DNA, the CDR3 is TGTGCCACCAGTGATCCGCTAGCGGTACAAGAGACCCAGTACTTC. Encoded protein: CATSDPLAVQETQYF.

V usage is TRBV9 and J usage is TRBJ1-2; TRBD1 matches 7 bases. The CDR3 is 14 amino acids. In germline, CDR1 is SGDLS, CDR2 YYNGEE. The trim removed 0 bases at V and 7 bases at J, leaving 6 bases unmatched. The CDR3 here is CASSVGEGAVGYTF. The CDR3 DNA is TGTGCCAGCAGCGTAGGTGAGGGGGCGGTTGGCTACACCTTC.

In its sample, this clonotype was seen many times. The gene calls are TRBV20-1 and TRBJ1-1; unclear D gene. The CDR3 totals 12 residues. V was trimmed by 6 bases and J by 1 base, leaving 9 bases between them. Germline V lookup: CDR1 DFQATT, CDR2 SNEGSKA (reference sequence). The CDR3 sequence is CSAQYTNTEAFF. The CDR3 DNA follows: TGCAGTGCCCAATATACGAACACTGAAGCTTTCTTT.

This chain connects TRBV28 to TRBJ2-7; the D gene is possibly TRBD1 (5 bases). Germline assignment: CDR1 MDHEN and CDR2 SYDVKM. V was clipped by 5 bases and J by 2 bases, with 19 bases between them. This CDR3 has 16 amino acids. The CDR3 bases are TGTGCCAGCAGTGGGTACAGCCATATGGGGCCCTACGAGCAGTACTTC. As protein: CASSGYSHMGPYEQYF. Full variable domain (outside the CDR3, taken from reference TRBV28 and TRBJ2-7): DVKVTQSSRYLVKRTGEKVFLECVQDMDHENMFWYRQDPGLGLRLIYFSYDVKMKEKGDIPEGYSVSREKKERFSLILESASTNQTSMYLCASSGYSHMGPYEQYFGPGTRLTVT.

The table lists this clonotype with a few counts. The V call is TRBV6-1, the J call TRBJ1-5, with D possibly being TRBD1 (6 bases). V lost 4 bases and J 5 bases, leaving 15 bases between the germline ends. There are 15 residues in the CDR3. The germline V gene encodes CDR1 MNHNS and CDR2 SASEGT. CDR3 sequence: CASSGEQGGDQPQHF. In DNA, the CDR3 is TGTGCCAGCAGTGGGGAACAGGGAGGGGATCAGCCCCAGCATTTT.

This chain connects TRBV7-9 to TRBJ2-1; 8 bases are shared with TRBD2. V shed 4 bases, J shed 6 bases, and the junction held 5 bases outside the gene matches. CDR3 length equals 14 residues. CDR1 SEHNR and CDR2 FQNEAQ come from the germline V gene (reference sequence). The CDR3 bases are TGTGCCAGCAGCTCGGGACTAGTGGGCAATGAGCAGTTCTTC. It codes for CASSSGLVGNEQFF.

The table lists this clonotype with many counts. The gene calls are TRBV28 and TRBJ1-5, with a weak D call TRBD1 (6 bases). Germline CDR1 MDHEN, CDR2 SYDVKM. Trimming took 7 bases from V and 7 from J, leaving 17 bases between them. CDR3 length equals 14 residues. Here the CDR3 DNA reads TGTGCCAGCAAAGATGGGGGTGGGGGCCAGCCCCAGCATTTT. It yields the protein CASKDGGGGQPQHF.

The rearrangement uses TRBV29-1 and TRBJ2-1, with TRBD2 identical over 12 bases. Trimming removed 6 bases from V and 8 bases from J; junction bases left unmatched: 5. This CDR3 has 13 residues. Germline values: CDR1 SQVTM, CDR2 ANQGSEA. Here the CDR3 DNA reads TGCAGCGTCGCCGGACTAGCGGGATATGAGCAGTTCTTC. Encoded protein: CSVAGLAGYEQFF.

This clonotype was counted at least ten times. V usage is TRBV3-1 and J usage is TRBJ2-3; 8 positions agree with TRBD2. V lost 2 bases to trimming and J lost 4 bases; unmatched junction nucleotides: 8. Germline lookup yields CDR1 LGHDT and CDR2 YNNKEL (reference sequence). CDR3 length: 16 amino acids. The CDR3 is CASSQNPAGVADTQYF. CDR3 bases: TGTGCCAGCAGCCAAAATCCAGCGGGAGTGGCAGATACGCAGTATTTT.

This clonotype turned up a few times. V and J are TRBV20-1 and TRBJ2-1; a possible D gene is TRBD1 (5 bases). V was cut by 5 bases and J by 6 bases, with 20 bases left in between. The CDR3 runs 15 residues. CDR1 and CDR2 from the germline V gene are DFQATT and SNEGSKA (reference sequence). The CDR3 region is CSALNRGSPLNEQFF. The CDR3, as DNA: TGCAGTGCTCTCAATAGGGGCTCCCCACTCAATGAGCAGTTCTTC.

This clonotype was observed many times. The rearrangement links TRBV30 to TRBJ1-1; D gene uncertain. Germline V CDR1 and CDR2: GTSNPN, SVGIG (reference sequence). The CDR3 is made up of 12 amino acids. CDR3 nucleotides: TGTGCTCGCTCCCATCCCAACACTGAAGCTTTCTTT. It codes for CARSHPNTEAFF.

This clonotype was picked up many times. The rearrangement links TRBV20-1 to TRBJ1-5; D ambiguous. V was trimmed by 1 base and J by 0 bases, leaving 13 bases between them. Germline V gives CDR1 DFQATT, CDR2 SNEGSKA (reference sequence). The CDR3 extends over 16 amino acids. In DNA form, the CDR3 reads TGCAGTGCTAGAGGGGTATTGGGTCATAGCAATCAGCCCCAGCATTTT. Its translation: CSARGVLGHSNQPQHF.

This clonotype was counted at least ten times. This sequence joins TRBV5-1 and TRBJ2-2; TRBD2 agrees at 9 bases. Germline V gene lookup returns CDR1 SGHRS and CDR2 YFSETQ. The ends lost 7 bases at V and 5 bases at J; junction bases unmatched: 12. The CDR3 length is 16 residues. DNA for the CDR3: TGCGCCAGCTGTAGGGAAGCGGGAGGAAGGACCGGGGAGCTGTTTTTT. Translation gives CASCREAGGRTGELFF.

Comment on this clonotype: A read error may be the cause here, since a much bigger clone is one base away. This chain links TRBV10-2 with TRBJ2-5; TRBD1 agrees at 9 bases. Germline values: CDR1 WSHSY, CDR2 SAAADI. The CDR3 is made up of 17 amino acids. Trimming took 3 bases from V and 2 from J; bases not matched to a gene: 10. CDR3 region: CASSDGEGQGGQETQYF. DNA for the CDR3: TGCGCCAGCAGTGATGGGGAGGGACAGGGAGGTCAAGAGACCCAGTACTTC.

This clonotype was picked up many times. The rearrangement joins TRBV11-2 to TRBJ1-6; D not certain. With 3 bases removed from V and 13 bases from J, the gap between germline ends came to 13 bases. There are 13 residues in the CDR3. CDR1 and CDR2 (germline): SGHAT, FQNNGV. The CDR3 nucleotides are TGTGCCAGCAGCTTCATCTTCGGCGCTCCCCTCCACTTT. This encodes CASSFIFGAPLHF.

This clonotype was recorded many times. This rearrangement joins TRBV12-3 or TRBV12-4 to TRBJ1-1, with D uncertain. Trimming removed 8 bases from V and 7 bases from J, with 11 bases in between. CDR3 length: 11 residues. In DNA, the CDR3 is TGTGCCAGCGCTCAGGTTCTTGAAGCTTTCTTT. Encoded protein: CASAQVLEAFF.

This clonotype was counted at least ten times. This chain uses TRBV5-1 with TRBJ2-5; 10 bases map to TRBD2. This CDR3 region has 15 residues. V lost 1 base to trimming and J lost 1 base; unmatched junction nucleotides: 1. Germline loops: CDR1 SGHRS, CDR2 YFSETQ. The CDR3 is CASSLLAGAQETQYF. Here the CDR3 DNA reads TGCGCCAGCAGCTTGCTAGCGGGGGCCCAAGAGACCCAGTACTTC.